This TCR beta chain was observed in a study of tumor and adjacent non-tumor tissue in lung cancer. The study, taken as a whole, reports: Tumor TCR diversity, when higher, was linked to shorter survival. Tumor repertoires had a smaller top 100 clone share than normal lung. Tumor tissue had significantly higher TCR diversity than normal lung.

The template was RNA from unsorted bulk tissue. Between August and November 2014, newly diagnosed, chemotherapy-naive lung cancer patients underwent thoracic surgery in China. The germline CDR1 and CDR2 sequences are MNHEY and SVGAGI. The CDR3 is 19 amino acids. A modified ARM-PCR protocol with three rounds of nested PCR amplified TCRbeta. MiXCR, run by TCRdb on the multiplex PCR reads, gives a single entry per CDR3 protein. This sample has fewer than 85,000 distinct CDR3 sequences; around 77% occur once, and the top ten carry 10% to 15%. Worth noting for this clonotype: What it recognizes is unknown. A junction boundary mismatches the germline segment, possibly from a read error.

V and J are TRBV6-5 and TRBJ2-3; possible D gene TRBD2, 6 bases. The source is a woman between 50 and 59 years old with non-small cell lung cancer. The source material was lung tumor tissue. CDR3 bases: TGTGCCAGGAGTTACTCCACCCGGGACTCCCCCCGATTCACAGATACGCAGTATTTT. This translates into CARSYSTRDSPRFTDTQYF.